Listed here are 10 T cell receptor beta chains from one sample, sequenced in a study of blood T cell repertoires in COVID-19. TCRdb's table, derived via immunoSEQ multiplex PCR, lists solely in-frame clones and lacks some. This sample has roughly 200,000 clones, with 65% to 85% found just once. Sequenced sample: peripheral blood. These TCRs come from a man between 40 and 49 years old with active or convalescent COVID-19.

The chain links TRBV5-8 to TRBJ1-2; D remains ambiguous. The CDR3 length is 16 residues. The germline V and J ends were trimmed by 3 bases and 3 bases, with 18 bases remaining between them. CDR1 SGHTS and CDR2 YDEGEE come from the germline V gene. In DNA, the CDR3 is TGTGCCAGCAGCTCCTCGGAGGAGAAGTTTTACTATGGCTACACCTTC. Its translation is CASSSSEEKFYYGYTF.

V gene TRBV19 combines with J gene TRBJ2-5; 7 positions match TRBD2. The V gene's germline CDR1 is LNHDA and CDR2 SQIVND (reference sequence). The junction had 20 bases not matched to a gene; V was cut back by 5 bases and J by 5 bases. The CDR3 length is 18 residues. CDR3 sequence: CASSSTHRGLGGSETQYF. The CDR3 DNA is TGTGCCAGTAGTTCCACTCACCGAGGACTGGGAGGGTCGGAGACCCAGTACTTC.

This clone was picked up a small number of times. The chain employs TRBV6-5 and TRBJ1-2; possible D gene TRBD1, 6 bases. The CDR3 extends over 15 amino acids. V lost 0 bases to trimming and J lost 3 bases, with 11 bases between them. Germline CDR1 and CDR2: MNHEY and SVGAGI. This chain's CDR3 is CASSYSGAVDYGYTF. The CDR3 nucleotides read TGTGCCAGCAGTTACTCGGGGGCGGTAGACTATGGCTACACCTTC.

This chain joins TRBV19 and TRBJ1-6; 10 positions match TRBD1. The CDR3 runs 14 residues. Trimming cost V 7 bases and J 7 bases; bases outside gene matches: 4. Per the germline V gene, CDR1 is LNHDA and CDR2 is SQIVND (reference sequence). The CDR3 nucleotides read TGTGCCAGTACTAGGACAGGGGGAAATTCACCCCTCCACTTT. It codes for CASTRTGGNSPLHF.

A note on this clone: The sample contains more than one DNA sequence encoding this CDR3. The chain carries TRBV5-1 and TRBJ1-2; 11 nucleotides agree with TRBD1. CDR1 is SGHRS and CDR2 is YFSETQ in the germline V gene. This CDR3 spans 14 amino acids. The J segment lost 6 bases and the V segment lost 2 bases, leaving 3 bases of the junction unmatched. The CDR3, as DNA: TGCGCCAGCAGCTTAGCGGGACAGGGGGATGGCTACACCTTC. This sequence encodes CASSLAGQGDGYTF.

DNA for the CDR3: TGCAGCGTTGGAGGGGGACAGGCTGCCTACGAGCAGTACTTC. Its translation is CSVGGGQAAYEQYF. The chain links TRBV29-1 to TRBJ2-7, with TRBD1 matching over 8 bases. The ends lost 4 bases at V and 2 bases at J; junction bases unmatched: 7. The CDR3 consists of 14 residues. CDR1 and CDR2 from the germline V gene are SQVTM and ANQGSEA.

The chain uses TRBV27 and TRBJ1-3; the D is unclear. The germline CDR1 and CDR2 sequences are MNHEY and SMNVEV (reference sequence). The CDR3 consists of 15 residues. V lost 2 bases, J lost 0 bases, and 8 bases lay in between. The CDR3: CASSLKIHSGNTIYF. In nucleotides, the CDR3 is TGTGCCAGCAGTTTAAAGATACACTCTGGAAACACCATATATTTT.

This clone was seen a handful of times. The gene calls are TRBV7-9 and TRBJ1-2; D might be TRBD1 (6 bases). The CDR3 is 13 amino acids. The V gene's germline CDR1 is SEHNR and CDR2 FQNEAQ (reference sequence). V was clipped by 5 bases and J by 4 bases, with 11 bases between them. CDR3 nucleotide sequence: TGTGCCAGCAGCCCATTGACAGGCTATGGCTACACCTTC. Amino acid sequence: CASSPLTGYGYTF.

In its sample, this clone was seen a few times. The chain is built from TRBV29-1 and TRBJ1-2; 8 bases map to TRBD1. CDR3 length: 12 amino acids. Germline V gives CDR1 SQVTM, CDR2 ANQGSEA. J lost 6 bases, V lost 7 bases, and 7 bases had no gene match. The CDR3 coding sequence is TGCAGCGCCGACCAGGGGGCGGATGGCTACACCTTC. Protein: CSADQGADGYTF. Drawing the rest from reference TRBV29-1 and TRBJ1-2, the complete variable domain is SAVISQKPSRDICQRGTSLTIQCQVDSQVTMMFWYRQQPGQSLTLIATANQGSEATYESGFVIDKFPISRPNLTFSTLTVSNMSPEDSSIYLCSADQGADGYTFGSGTRLTVV.

This clone has more than one count but fewer than ten. The V and J genes are TRBV5-1 and TRBJ2-7, with 9 nucleotides matching TRBD1. The junction had 3 bases not matched to a gene; V was cut back by 3 bases and J by 2 bases. The V gene's germline CDR1 is SGHRS and CDR2 YFSETQ. CDR3 length: 14 residues. Here the CDR3 DNA reads TGCGCCAGCAGCTCGGGACAGGGCCCCTACGAGCAGTACTTC. Encoded protein: CASSSGQGPYEQYF.